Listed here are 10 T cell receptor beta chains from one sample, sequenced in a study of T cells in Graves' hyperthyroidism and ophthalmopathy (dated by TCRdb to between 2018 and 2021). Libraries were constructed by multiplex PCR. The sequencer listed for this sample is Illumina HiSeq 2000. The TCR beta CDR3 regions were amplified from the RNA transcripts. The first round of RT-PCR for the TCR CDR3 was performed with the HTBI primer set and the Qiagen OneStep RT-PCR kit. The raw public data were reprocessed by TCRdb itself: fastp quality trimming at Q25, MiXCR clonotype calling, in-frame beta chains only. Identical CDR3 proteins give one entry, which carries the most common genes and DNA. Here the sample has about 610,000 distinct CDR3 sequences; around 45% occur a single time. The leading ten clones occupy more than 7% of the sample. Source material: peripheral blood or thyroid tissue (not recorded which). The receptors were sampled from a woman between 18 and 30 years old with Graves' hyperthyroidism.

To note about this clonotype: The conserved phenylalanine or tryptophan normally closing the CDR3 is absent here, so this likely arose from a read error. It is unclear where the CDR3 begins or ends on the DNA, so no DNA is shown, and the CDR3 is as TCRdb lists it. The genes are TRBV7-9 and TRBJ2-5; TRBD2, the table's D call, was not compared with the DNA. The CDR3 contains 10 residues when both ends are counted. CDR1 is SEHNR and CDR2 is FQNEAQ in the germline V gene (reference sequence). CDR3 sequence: CASSPRGGHQ.

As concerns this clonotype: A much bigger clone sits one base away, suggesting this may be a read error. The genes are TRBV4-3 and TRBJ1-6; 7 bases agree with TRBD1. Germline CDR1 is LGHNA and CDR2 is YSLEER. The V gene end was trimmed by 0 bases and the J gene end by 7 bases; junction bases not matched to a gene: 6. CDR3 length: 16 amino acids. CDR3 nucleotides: TGCGCCAGCAGCCAAGATCCCACAGGGGCCAATTCACCCCTCCACTTT. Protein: CASSQDPTGANSPLHF.

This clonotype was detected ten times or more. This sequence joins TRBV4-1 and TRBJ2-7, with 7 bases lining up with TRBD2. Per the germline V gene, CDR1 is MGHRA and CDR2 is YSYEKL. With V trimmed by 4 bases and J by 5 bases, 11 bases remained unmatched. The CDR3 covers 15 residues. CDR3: CASSPQTSRAHEQYF. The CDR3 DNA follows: TGCGCCAGCAGCCCCCAGACTAGCAGGGCTCACGAGCAGTACTTC.

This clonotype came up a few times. The CDR3: CASSQVLAGVGYEQYF. Written as DNA, the CDR3 is TGCGCCAGCAGCCAAGTTCTAGCGGGAGTAGGCTACGAGCAGTACTTC. The chain carries TRBV4-1 and TRBJ2-7, with 10 bases that match TRBD2. The CDR3 totals 16 residues. V trimming: 1 base; J trimming: 3 bases; junction bases outside the gene matches: 6. CDR1 and CDR2 from the germline V gene are MGHRA and YSYEKL.

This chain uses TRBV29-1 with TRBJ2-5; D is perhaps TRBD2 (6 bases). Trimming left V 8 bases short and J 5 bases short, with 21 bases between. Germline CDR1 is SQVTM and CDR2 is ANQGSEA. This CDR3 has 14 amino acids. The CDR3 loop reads CSSFGVGGSETQYF. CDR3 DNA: TGCAGCAGTTTCGGGGTGGGAGGATCGGAGACCCAGTACTTC.

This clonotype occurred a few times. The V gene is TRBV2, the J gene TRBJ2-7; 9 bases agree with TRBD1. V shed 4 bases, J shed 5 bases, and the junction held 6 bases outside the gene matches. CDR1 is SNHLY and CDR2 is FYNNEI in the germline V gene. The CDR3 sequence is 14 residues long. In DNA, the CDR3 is TGTGCCAGCAGTGTTCAGACAGGGGGAGACGAGCAGTACTTC. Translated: CASSVQTGGDEQYF.

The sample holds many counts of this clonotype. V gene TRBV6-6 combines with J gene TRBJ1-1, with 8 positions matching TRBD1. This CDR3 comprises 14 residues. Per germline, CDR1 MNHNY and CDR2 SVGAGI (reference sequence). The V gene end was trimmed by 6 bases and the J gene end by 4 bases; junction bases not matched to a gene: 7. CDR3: CASRDRARSTEAFF. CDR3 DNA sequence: TGTGCCAGCAGGGACAGGGCAAGGAGCACTGAAGCTTTCTTT.

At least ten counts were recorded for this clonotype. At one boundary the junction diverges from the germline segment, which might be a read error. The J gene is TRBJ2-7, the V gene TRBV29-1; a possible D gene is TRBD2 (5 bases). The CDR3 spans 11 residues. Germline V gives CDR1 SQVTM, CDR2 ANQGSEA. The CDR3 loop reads CSVEGGSEQYF. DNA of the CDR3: TGCAGCGTAGAAGGCGGGTCCGAGCAGTACTTC.

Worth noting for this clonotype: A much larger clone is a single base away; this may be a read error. DNA of the CDR3: TGCGCCAGCAGCCACTCCACAGGCAAAGGGCCCTACGAGCAGTTCTTC. Residues: CASSHSTGKGPYEQFF. J is TRBJ2-7 and V is TRBV11-3; possible D gene TRBD1, 5 bases. The DNA end lines up better with TRBJ2-1; the J call may be wrong. The germline CDR1 and CDR2 sequences are SGHNT and YENEEA. This CDR3 has 16 residues.

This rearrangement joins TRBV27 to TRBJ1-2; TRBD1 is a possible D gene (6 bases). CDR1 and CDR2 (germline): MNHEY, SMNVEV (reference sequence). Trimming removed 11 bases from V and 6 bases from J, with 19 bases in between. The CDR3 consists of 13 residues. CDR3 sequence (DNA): TGTGCCGGCGGGGGCGAGGGAAACGATGGCTACACCTTC. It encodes CAGGGEGNDGYTF.